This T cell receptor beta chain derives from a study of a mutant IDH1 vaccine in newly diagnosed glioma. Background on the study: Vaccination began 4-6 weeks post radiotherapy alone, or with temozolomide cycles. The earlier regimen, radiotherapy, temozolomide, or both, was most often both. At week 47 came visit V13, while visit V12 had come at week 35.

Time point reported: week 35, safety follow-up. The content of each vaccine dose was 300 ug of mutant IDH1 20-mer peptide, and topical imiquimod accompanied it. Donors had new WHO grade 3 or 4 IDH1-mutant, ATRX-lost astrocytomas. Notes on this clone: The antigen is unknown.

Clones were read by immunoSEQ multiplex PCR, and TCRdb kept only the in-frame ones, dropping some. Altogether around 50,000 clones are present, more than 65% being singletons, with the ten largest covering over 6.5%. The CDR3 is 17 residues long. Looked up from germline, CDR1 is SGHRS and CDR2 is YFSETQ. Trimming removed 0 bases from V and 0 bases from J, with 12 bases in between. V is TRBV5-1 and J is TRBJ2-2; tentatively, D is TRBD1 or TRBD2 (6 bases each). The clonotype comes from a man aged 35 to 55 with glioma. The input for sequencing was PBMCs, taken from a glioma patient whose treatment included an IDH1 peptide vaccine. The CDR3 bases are TGCGCCAGCAGCTTGGCGTCTCGGGGGCCGAACACCGGGGAGCTGTTTTTT. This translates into CASSLASRGPNTGELFF.